The source of this T cell receptor (beta chain) is a study of a mutant IDH1 vaccine in newly diagnosed glioma. Study in general: Scheduled at week 35, visit V12 preceded visit V13, held at week 47.

For this clone: Its matching antigen is unknown.

Clones were sequenced by immunoSEQ multiplex PCR, and TCRdb holds only the in-frame ones, with some missing. This table holds fewer than 40,000 clones, roughly four fifths found once. Time point denoted: week 47, end of study. All doses held 300 ug of mutant IDH1 20-mer peptide, with topical imiquimod. The CDR3 has 11 amino acids. Germline assignment: CDR1 SGDLS and CDR2 YYNGEE. The V end lost 7 bases, the J end lost 4 bases, and 7 bases lay between the germline ends. Regarding the study as a whole: With respect to changes in top peripheral T cell clonotypes, pseudoprogression seemed unrelated.

Here the sequenced sample was PBMCs, taken from a glioma patient whose treatment included an IDH1 peptide vaccine. The chain employs TRBV9 and TRBJ2-3; D unclear. The source is a man between 25 and 39 years old with glioma. CDR3 sequence: CASGSADTQYF. DNA of the CDR3: TGTGCCAGCGGGTCGGCAGATACGCAGTATTTT.